The 4 T cell receptor beta chains in this list originate from one sample, sequenced in a study of T cells after yellow fever vaccination. TCRdb fed the 5' RACE reads into MiXCR, producing one record per CDR3 protein. The sample yields under 550,000 distinct CDR3 sequences, 20% to 25% seen once. The specimen comprised PBMCs, sampled less than 25 days after the first yellow fever vaccination. Receptor source: a young man who received the YFV17D yellow fever vaccine.

This clonotype was seen a few times. This chain connects TRBV4-1 to TRBJ2-7, with 8 bases that match TRBD1. Germline trimming cut 4 bases from V and 5 bases from J; bases unmatched to any gene: 7. CDR3 length equals 14 residues. Germline CDR1 MGHRA, CDR2 YSYEKL. The CDR3 region has the DNA TGCGCCAGCAGCCCGCGACAGGGGATCGACGAGCAGTACGTC. Translating it yields CASSPRQGIDEQYV.

This clonotype was detected only a few times. The chain combines TRBV20-1 with TRBJ1-2; no clear D. Looked up from germline, CDR1 is DFQATT and CDR2 is SNEGSKA (reference sequence). CDR3 length: 10 residues. Trimming took 4 bases from V and 4 from J, leaving 4 bases between them. The CDR3: CSAKTYGYTF. CDR3 nucleotides: TGCAGTGCTAAAACCTATGGCTACACCTTC.

The V and J genes are TRBV5-1 and TRBJ2-3, with D unclear. With 2 bases removed from V and 4 bases from J, the gap between germline ends came to 8 bases. Germline V gives CDR1 SGHRS, CDR2 YFSETQ. This CDR3 spans 13 amino acids. This CDR3 reads CASSFDQSDTQYF. CDR3 bases: TGCGCCAGCAGCTTTGACCAATCAGATACGCAGTATTTT.

This clonotype occurred many times. The V gene is TRBV5-1, the J gene TRBJ1-4, with 7 bases matching TRBD1. Germline V gene lookup returns CDR1 SGHRS and CDR2 YFSETQ. The CDR3 runs 14 residues. V trimming: 7 bases; J trimming: 6 bases; junction bases outside the gene matches: 9. The CDR3 sequence: CASGRDSSHEKLFF. CDR3 nucleotide sequence: TGCGCCAGCGGCAGGGACAGTAGCCATGAAAAACTGTTTTTT.